The T cell receptor beta chain described here comes from a study of blood T cell repertoires in COVID-19. In the study overall: Samples came from the United States, Italy and Spain, spanning acute and convalescent COVID-19. The cDNA or gDNA used as material had been derived from T cells, B-cell-depleted T cells, or PBMCs.

Authors' analysis steps: The authors estimated nucleated cell counts from reference gene primer amplification. Here immunoSEQ multiplex PCR was the method, and the copy in TCRdb shows in-frame clones only, minus some. V, J and clone size are taken as reported in that table, and D and trimming were inferred from the DNA itself. This table has 98,000 or so clones, about 80% appearing once. Trimming stripped 5 bases from V and 4 bases from J, with 17 bases between. The CDR3 is 15 amino acids. CDR1 and CDR2 from the germline V gene are MNHNY and SVGAGI (reference sequence). This clonotype was sampled from a man aged 55 to 69 with acute or convalescent COVID-19. Input material: peripheral blood. The chain recombines TRBV6-6 with TRBJ1-2; no clear D. As DNA, the CDR3 is TGTGCCAGCAGTGCCGACCTTTCGGGGATCTATGGCTACACCTTC. It yields the protein CASSADLSGIYGYTF.